These 27 T cell receptor beta chains originate from one sample sequenced in a study of CD8 T cells in Susac syndrome. The RNA input was roughly 0.45 to 1 ug, and it was reverse transcribed with random hexamers. TCRdb reanalysed the immunoSEQ multiplex PCR reads using MiXCR and keeps one entry per CDR3 protein. The table includes approximately 260,000 distinct CDR3 sequences, 90% to 97% detected once. Input material: CD4+ T cells from PBMCs. The receptors derive from a human donor with Susac syndrome.

The chain is built from TRBV20-1 and TRBJ2-1, with D maybe TRBD1 (5 bases). The V gene lost 1 base and the J gene lost 3 bases, with 19 bases spanning the gap. Looked up from germline, CDR1 is DFQATT and CDR2 is SNEGSKA (reference sequence). The CDR3 covers 17 residues. The CDR3 is CSARVLVGRVVYNEQFF. The DNA for the CDR3 is TGCAGTGCTAGAGTCTTGGTCGGCAGGGTGGTCTACAATGAGCAGTTCTTC.

The rearrangement uses TRBV30 and TRBJ1-1; 8 nucleotides match TRBD1. The germline V gene has CDR1 GTSNPN and CDR2 SVGIG (reference sequence). V dropped 2 bases and J dropped 1; count of bases not matched to a gene: 6. The CDR3 has 15 residues. The CDR3 reads CAWSPPDRANTEAFF. The CDR3 DNA is TGTGCCTGGAGTCCCCCGGACAGGGCGAACACTGAAGCTTTCTTT.

This clonotype was seen a handful of times. The chain employs TRBV29-1 and TRBJ2-5; D call uncertain. Germline loops: CDR1 SQVTM, CDR2 ANQGSEA. V lost 4 bases and J 2 bases, leaving 8 bases between the germline ends. CDR3 length equals 12 residues. The CDR3: CSVVVRQETQYF. CDR3 bases: TGCAGCGTTGTTGTACGGCAAGAGACCCAGTACTTC.

This chain links TRBV18 with TRBJ1-1; a possible D gene is TRBD1 (5 bases). The germline gives CDR1 KGHSH, CDR2 LQKENI. This CDR3 is 16 amino acids long. V shed 1 base and J shed 2 bases, with 14 bases lying between them. CDR3 sequence: CASSPQDSSHNTEAFF. In DNA form, the CDR3 reads TGTGCCAGCTCACCACAAGACAGTTCCCACAACACTGAAGCTTTCTTT.

A note on this clonotype: Compared with germline, one end of the junction differs, possibly owing to a read error. The CDR3 sequence is CAWSVLIRSENTIYF. Here the CDR3 DNA reads TGTGCCTGGAGTGTACTCATCCGCTCTGAAAACACCATATATTTT. This chain joins TRBV30 and TRBJ1-3, with no clear D. The CDR3 totals 15 residues. Germline lookup yields CDR1 GTSNPN and CDR2 SVGIG (reference sequence).

V gene TRBV4-1 combines with J gene TRBJ2-5, with D unresolved. V was trimmed by 1 base and J by 1 base, leaving 4 bases between them. The CDR3 spans 13 residues. Germline-derived CDR1 and CDR2 are MGHRA and YSYEKL. The CDR3 region has the DNA TGCGCCAGCAGCCAAGCCCTCCAAGAGACCCAGTACTTC. It yields the protein CASSQALQETQYF.

The chain combines TRBV9 with TRBJ2-5; unclear D gene. Germline lookup yields CDR1 SGDLS and CDR2 YYNGEE. Trimming took 2 bases from V and 1 from J, leaving 12 bases between them. The CDR3 sequence is 15 residues long. CDR3 protein: CASSVWGSSQETQYF. The DNA of the CDR3 is TGTGCCAGCAGCGTCTGGGGAAGTAGCCAAGAGACCCAGTACTTC.

The V gene is TRBV14, the J gene TRBJ2-5, with no clear D. The CDR3 covers 15 residues. V gave up 0 bases and J gave up 2 bases, with 10 bases separating them. The germline CDR1 and CDR2 sequences are SGHDN and FVKESK. CDR3 DNA: TGTGCCAGCAGCCAAGATTCAACAGCTCAAGAGACCCAGTACTTC. This translates into CASSQDSTAQETQYF. Full variable domain (missing parts from reference TRBV14 and TRBJ2-5): EAGVTQFPSHSVIEKGQTVTLRCDPISGHDNLYWYRRVMGKEIKFLLHFVKESKQDESGMPNNRFLAERTGGTYSTLKVQPAELEDSGVYFCASSQDSTAQETQYFGPGTRLLVL.

The gene calls are TRBV6-2 or TRBV6-3 and TRBJ2-5, with TRBD2 as a possible D gene (5 bases). The germline V and J ends were trimmed by 6 bases and 2 bases, with 10 bases remaining between them. CDR3 length equals 13 residues. Germline V lookup: CDR1 MNHEY, CDR2 SVGEGT. CDR3 sequence: CASRRRGQETQYF. CDR3 nucleotide sequence: TGTGCCAGCAGACGCAGAGGGCAAGAGACCCAGTACTTC.

This clonotype was detected only once. The V call is TRBV18, the J call TRBJ1-2; no reliable D call. The CDR3 sequence is 14 residues long. The V end lost 0 bases, the J end lost 4 bases, and 9 bases lay between the germline ends. The germline CDR1 and CDR2 sequences are KGHSH and LQKENI. The CDR3 sequence is CASSPPSALYGYTF. The CDR3 nucleotides are TGTGCCAGCTCACCACCTTCAGCACTCTATGGCTACACCTTC.

The genes are TRBV5-1 and TRBJ1-1; unclear D gene. The germline V gene has CDR1 SGHRS and CDR2 YFSETQ. V lost 4 bases to trimming and J lost 0 bases, with 7 bases between them. The CDR3 contains 13 residues. Here the CDR3 reads CASSIGVNTEAFF. CDR3 bases: TGCGCCAGCAGCATTGGAGTGAACACTGAAGCTTTCTTT.

A single count supports this clonotype. The chain combines TRBV29-1 with TRBJ1-1; 7 bases map to TRBD1. This CDR3 region has 15 residues. From germline, CDR1 is SQVTM and CDR2 ANQGSEA. V trimming: 3 bases; J trimming: 0 bases; junction bases outside the gene matches: 7. Written as DNA, the CDR3 is TGCAGCGTTGAGTTTGACAGGGCCCTGAACACTGAAGCTTTCTTT. Its protein is CSVEFDRALNTEAFF.

The V gene is TRBV29-1, the J gene TRBJ1-1; the match to TRBD1 covers 7 bases. V trimming: 7 bases; J trimming: 4 bases; junction bases outside the gene matches: 9. CDR3 size: 13 residues. CDR1 and CDR2 from the germline V gene are SQVTM and ANQGSEA. This CDR3 is CSARGQELTEAFF. CDR3 in DNA: TGCAGCGCAAGAGGACAGGAACTCACTGAAGCTTTCTTT.

The V call is TRBV21-1, the J call TRBJ2-4; whether TRBD1, the table's D call, matches the DNA was not checked. TRBV21-1 is a known pseudogene. The CDR3 is 17 amino acids. The CDR3 sequence: CASSKRGKPRSKNIQYF. The CDR3 DNA reads as TGTGCCAGCAGCAAAAGGGGAAAACCCCGATCCAAAAACATTCAGTACTTC.

This sequence joins TRBV29-1 and TRBJ2-5; D remains ambiguous. Trimming stripped 5 bases from V and 3 bases from J, with 4 bases between. Germline CDR1 and CDR2: SQVTM and ANQGSEA. This CDR3 comprises 10 residues. The CDR3 DNA reads TGCAGCGTTACTAAAGAGACCCAGTACTTC. Translation gives CSVTKETQYF.

This chain's CDR3 is CASRQGLNTEAFF. CDR3 DNA sequence: TGTGCCAGCAGACAGGGGCTGAACACTGAAGCTTTCTTT. The chain recombines TRBV28 with TRBJ1-1, with 7 bases that match TRBD1. J gave up 0 bases and V 6 bases, and 1 base lay outside the gene matches. The CDR3 is 13 amino acids. Germline assignment: CDR1 MDHEN and CDR2 SYDVKM.

V gene TRBV3-1 combines with J gene TRBJ2-5, with TRBD2 matching over 9 bases. This CDR3 is 16 amino acids long. Germline CDR1 reads LGHDT; CDR2 reads YNNKEL (reference sequence). V dropped 3 bases and J dropped 5; count of bases not matched to a gene: 10. The CDR3 spells CASSQTPGTSMETQYF. CDR3 in DNA: TGTGCCAGCAGCCAGACTCCCGGGACTAGCATGGAGACCCAGTACTTC.

This clonotype was seen a few times. V gene TRBV12-3 or TRBV12-4 combines with J gene TRBJ2-3; TRBD2 matches at 7 bases. The CDR3 length is 13 residues. J was trimmed by 6 bases and V by 0 bases; bases with no gene match: 0. In DNA form, the CDR3 reads TGTGCCAGCAGTTTAGCGGGAGGGGATACGCAGTATTTT. Protein product: CASSLAGGDTQYF.

The chain has TRBV5-1 and TRBJ2-3; D possibly corresponds to TRBD1 (6 bases). V was pared by 5 bases and J by 7 bases, with 14 bases between. Germline V gene data show CDR1 as SGHRS and CDR2 as YFSETQ. This CDR3 contains 13 residues. Here the CDR3 DNA reads TGCGCCAGCAGGGACCTCAGGGGAAATACGCAGTATTTT. Amino acid sequence: CASRDLRGNTQYF.

This chain connects TRBV19 to TRBJ1-2; a weak D match, TRBD1 (5 bases). Germline V gives CDR1 LNHDA, CDR2 SQIVND (reference sequence). Trimming shortened V by 4 bases and J by 7 bases, and 10 bases separated the two germline ends. This CDR3 region has 12 residues. CDR3 sequence (DNA): TGTGCCAGTAGTACGGGGGTTGGTGGCTACACCTTC. This translates into CASSTGVGGYTF.

The genes are TRBV15 and TRBJ2-3; the D is unclear. Germline-derived CDR1 and CDR2 are LNHNV and YYDKDF (reference sequence). V shed 0 bases and J shed 1 base, with 8 bases lying between them. The CDR3 is 15 residues long. The DNA for the CDR3 is TGTGCCACCAGCAGAGATCGGCAGGGCACAGATACGCAGTATTTT. It yields the protein CATSRDRQGTDTQYF.

This chain links TRBV25-1 with TRBJ1-5; 7 bases fit TRBD1. V trimming: 4 bases; J trimming: 2 bases; junction bases outside the gene matches: 8. The CDR3 runs 16 residues. Germline V CDR1 and CDR2: MGHDK, SYGVNS. The CDR3 DNA reads as TGTGCCAGCAGTGGAATACCAGACAGGGGCAATCAGCCCCAGCATTTT. This codes for CASSGIPDRGNQPQHF. The variable domain in full, completed from reference TRBV25-1 and TRBJ1-5, reads EADIYQTPRYLVIGTGKKITLECSQTMGHDKMYWYQQDPGMELHLIHYSYGVNSTEKGDLSSESTVSRIRTEHFPLTLESARPSHTSQYLCASSGIPDRGNQPQHFGDGTRLSIL.

V usage is TRBV12-3 or TRBV12-4 and J usage is TRBJ1-2, with TRBD1 as a possible D gene (6 bases). Trimming took off 0 bases at V and 2 bases at J, with 10 bases between the two ends. The CDR3 has 15 amino acids. DNA for the CDR3: TGTGCCAGCAGTTTAGCGGGGGGCCGGAACTATGGCTACACCTTC. It codes for CASSLAGGRNYGYTF.

The rearrangement joins TRBV29-1 to TRBJ2-1; 9 bases are shared with TRBD2. Germline CDR1 reads SQVTM; CDR2 reads ANQGSEA. There are 16 residues in the CDR3. The V and J ends lost 5 bases and 2 bases, in that order; junction bases with no gene match: 10. The DNA for the CDR3 is TGCAGCGTTTTATTAGCGGGAGACCTCACCTACAATGAGCAGTTCTTC. This encodes CSVLLAGDLTYNEQFF.

This chain connects TRBV12-3 or TRBV12-4 to TRBJ2-7; TRBD2 matches 14 bases. The J segment lost 3 bases and the V segment lost 6 bases, leaving 4 bases of the junction unmatched. This CDR3 has 15 residues. The CDR3: CASRTSGRASYEQYF. CDR3 sequence (DNA): TGTGCCAGCAGGACTAGCGGGAGGGCGAGCTACGAGCAGTACTTC.

This clonotype was observed once. This sequence joins TRBV29-1 and TRBJ1-2; TRBD1 matches 7 bases. Germline V gene lookup returns CDR1 SQVTM and CDR2 ANQGSEA. This CDR3 has 13 amino acids. V gave up 4 bases and J gave up 2 bases; unmatched junction bases: 4. In DNA, the CDR3 is TGCAGCGTTGCCGGGACAGACAACTATGGCTACACCTTC. Translated, it gives CSVAGTDNYGYTF.

This clonotype came up once. This sequence joins TRBV29-1 and TRBJ2-1, with TRBD2 identical over 7 bases. Germline values: CDR1 SQVTM, CDR2 ANQGSEA. There are 15 residues in the CDR3. Trimming removed 3 bases from V and 2 bases from J; junction bases left unmatched: 7. The CDR3 sequence is CSVEGGRAPYNEQFF. The CDR3 DNA is TGCAGCGTTGAGGGGGGGAGGGCCCCCTACAATGAGCAGTTCTTC.